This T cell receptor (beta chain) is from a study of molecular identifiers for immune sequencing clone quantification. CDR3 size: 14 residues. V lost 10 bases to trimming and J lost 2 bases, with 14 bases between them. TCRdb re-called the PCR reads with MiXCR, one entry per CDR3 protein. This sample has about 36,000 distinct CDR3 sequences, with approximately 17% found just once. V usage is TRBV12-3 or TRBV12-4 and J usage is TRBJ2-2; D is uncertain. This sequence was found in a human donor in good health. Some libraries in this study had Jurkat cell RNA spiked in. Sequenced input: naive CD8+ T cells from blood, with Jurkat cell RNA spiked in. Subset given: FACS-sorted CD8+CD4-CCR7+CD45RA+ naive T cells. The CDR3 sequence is CANIPGSNTGELFF. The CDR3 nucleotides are TGTGCCAACATCCCCGGGTCAAACACCGGGGAGCTGTTTTTT.